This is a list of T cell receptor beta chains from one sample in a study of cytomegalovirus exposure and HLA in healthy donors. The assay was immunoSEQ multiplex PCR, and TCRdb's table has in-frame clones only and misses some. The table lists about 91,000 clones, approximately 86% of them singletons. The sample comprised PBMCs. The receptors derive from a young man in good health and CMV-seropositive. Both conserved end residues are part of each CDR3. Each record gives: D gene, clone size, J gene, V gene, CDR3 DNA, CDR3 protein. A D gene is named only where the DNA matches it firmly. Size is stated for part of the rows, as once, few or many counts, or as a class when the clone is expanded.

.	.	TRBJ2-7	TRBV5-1	TGCGCCAGCAGCTTGGCCCGCGACGAGCAGTACTTC	CASSLARDEQYF
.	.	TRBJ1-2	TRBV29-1	TGCAGCGTTGAAGGGGGGGATAACTATGGCTACACCTTC	CSVEGGDNYGYTF
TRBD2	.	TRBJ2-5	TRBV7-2	TGTGCCAGCAGCGGACTAGCGGGCGGCCGAGGGGAGACCCAGTACTTC	CASSGLAGGRGETQYF
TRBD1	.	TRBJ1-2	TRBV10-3	TGTGCCATCGGGACAGGGGGAAGCTATAACTATGGCTACACCTTC	CAIGTGGSYNYGYTF
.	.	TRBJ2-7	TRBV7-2	TGTGCCAGCAGCTTGGACGGAACAGACTACGAGCAGTACTTC	CASSLDGTDYEQYF
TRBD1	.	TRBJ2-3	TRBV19	TGTGCCAGTAGTTTTCGGACAGGACGACTCCCCACAGATACGCAGTATTTT	CASSFRTGRLPTDTQYF
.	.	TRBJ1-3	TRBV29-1	TGCAGCGTTGATGAGGGTTCTGCGGGAAACACCATATATTTT	CSVDEGSAGNTIYF
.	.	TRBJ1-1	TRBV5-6	TGTGCCAGCAGCTTGGCAGTCAAGAACACTGAAGCTTTCTTT	CASSLAVKNTEAFF
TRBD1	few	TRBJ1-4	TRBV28	TGTGCCAGCAGGGGACAGGGGGGCGAAAAACTGTTTTTT	CASRGQGGEKLFF
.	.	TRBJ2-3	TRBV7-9	TGTGCCAGCAGCTTTTCAGGGACACCCACAGATACGCAGTATTTT	CASSFSGTPTDTQYF
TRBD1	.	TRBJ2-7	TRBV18	TGTGCCAGCTCACCGACCGGGACAGTTTCCTCCTACGAGCAGTACTTC	CASSPTGTVSSYEQYF
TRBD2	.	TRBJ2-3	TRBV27	TGTGCCAGCAGGGCGGGAGGCGGGGCAGATACGCAGTATTTT	CASRAGGGADTQYF
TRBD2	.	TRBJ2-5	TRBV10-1	TGCGCCAGCAGCCGCGGGGGAGAAGAGACCCAGTACTTC	CASSRGGEETQYF
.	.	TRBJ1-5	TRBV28	TGTGCCAGCACCCCGGAAGGGGAGGGCAATCAGCCCCAGCATTTT	CASTPEGEGNQPQHF
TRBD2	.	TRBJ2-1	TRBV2	TGTGCCAGCAGTGCCAGACTAGCGGGAGATCGGAATGAGCAGTTCTTC	CASSARLAGDRNEQFF
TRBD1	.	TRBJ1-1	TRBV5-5	TGTGCCAGCAGCAAGTACAGGGGCGCCGGAGAAGCTTTCTTT	CASSKYRGAGEAFF
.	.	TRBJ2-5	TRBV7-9	TGTGCCAGCAGCTTAGCTGTGAGGGAGACCCAGTACTTC	CASSLAVRETQYF
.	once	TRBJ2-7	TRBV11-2	TGTGCCAGCAGCTTCCCCCTCATACAGGGCTCCTACGAGCAGTACTTC	CASSFPLIQGSYEQYF
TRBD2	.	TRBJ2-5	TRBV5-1	TGCGCCAGCAGCCTATCGGGACTAGCCGAGACCCAGTACTTC	CASSLSGLAETQYF
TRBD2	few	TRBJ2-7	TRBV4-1	TGCGCCAGCAGCCAATCCGGAGCTAGCGGGGCTTACGAGCAGTACTTC	CASSQSGASGAYEQYF
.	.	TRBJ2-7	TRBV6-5	TGTGCCAGCAGTTACGCGGGGGCGCTCTCCTACGAGCAGTACTTC	CASSYAGALSYEQYF
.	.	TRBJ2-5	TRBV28	TGTGCCAGCAGCCTCACGACCGGGACACCCGAGACCCAGTACTTC	CASSLTTGTPETQYF
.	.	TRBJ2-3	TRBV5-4	TGTGCCAGCAGCTCCACTAGCACAGATACGCAGTATTTT	CASSSTSTDTQYF
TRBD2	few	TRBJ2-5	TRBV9	TGTGCCAGCAGCGTAGGACTAGCGGGACCTTGGATCCCCCAAGAGACCCAGTACTTC	CASSVGLAGPWIPQETQYF
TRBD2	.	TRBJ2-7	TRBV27	TGTGCCAGCAGTCCCCGTGCGGGAGGTTCCTACGAGCAGTACTTC	CASSPRAGGSYEQYF
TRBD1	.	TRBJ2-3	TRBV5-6	TGTGCCAGCAGCTTTTCGACAGGGTTGGGCACAGATACGCAGTATTTT	CASSFSTGLGTDTQYF
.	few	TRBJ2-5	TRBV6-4	TGTGCCAGCAGTGACCCCTCAGGGGGGGAGACCCAGTACTTC	CASSDPSGGETQYF
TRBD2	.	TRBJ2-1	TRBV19	TGTGCCAGTAGCTTTACTAGCGGAGCCTACAATGAGCAGTTCTTC	CASSFTSGAYNEQFF
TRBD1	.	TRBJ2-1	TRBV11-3	TGTGCCAGCAGCCCTAGATCCCGACCGGACAGGGGGACCTATGAGCAGTTCTTC	CASSPRSRPDRGTYEQFF
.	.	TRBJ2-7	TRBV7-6	TGTGCCAGCAGCTTAGGGGTGGGAGCCCACTCCTACGAGCAGTACTTC	CASSLGVGAHSYEQYF
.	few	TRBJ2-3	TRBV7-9	TGTGCCAGCAGCCGAGACGGAGGCACAGATACGCAGTATTTT	CASSRDGGTDTQYF
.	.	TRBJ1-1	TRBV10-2	TGCGCCAGCAGTACAGGGTTGTGGACTGAAGCTTTCTTT	CASSTGLWTEAFF
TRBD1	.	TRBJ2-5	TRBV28	TGTGCCAGCAGTCCTACAGGGGGCGGAGAGACCCAGTACTTC	CASSPTGGGETQYF
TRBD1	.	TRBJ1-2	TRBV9	TGTGCCAGCAGCGCTAAGACAGGGGGCGACTATGGCTACACCTTC	CASSAKTGGDYGYTF
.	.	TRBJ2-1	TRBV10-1	TGCGCCAGCAGTGATCAGTATTACAATGAGCAGTTCTTC	CASSDQYYNEQFF
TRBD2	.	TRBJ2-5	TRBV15	TGTGCCACCAGCAGAGAGGCGGGAGTAGGTGAAGAGACCCAGTACTTC	CATSREAGVGEETQYF
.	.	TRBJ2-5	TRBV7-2	TGTGCCAGCAGCTTAAGTGTGGGAGGAAGGGAGACCCAGTACTTC	CASSLSVGGRETQYF
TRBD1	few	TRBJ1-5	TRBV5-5	TGTGCCAGCAGCACAGGGGTTTTCAATCAGCCCCAGCATTTT	CASSTGVFNQPQHF
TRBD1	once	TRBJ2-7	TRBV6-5	TGTGCCAGCAGTTATAGACAGGGTCCCTACGAGCAGTACTTC	CASSYRQGPYEQYF
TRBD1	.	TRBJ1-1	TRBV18	TGTGCCAGCTCCCAACAGGCAGGGGGAAGCGTGAACACTGAAGCTTTCTTT	CASSQQAGGSVNTEAFF
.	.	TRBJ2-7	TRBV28	TGTGCCAGCAGCTTAAGCCTGCGGGGACAGCAGGGTTACGAGCAGTACTTC	CASSLSLRGQQGYEQYF
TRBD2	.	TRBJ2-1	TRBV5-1	TGCGCCAGCAGCTTAGAAACTAGCGGGAGTAGTAATGAGCAGTTCTTC	CASSLETSGSSNEQFF
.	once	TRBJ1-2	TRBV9	TGTGCCAGCAGCGTAGATGGAGGGTTTCGCTATGGCTACACCTTC	CASSVDGGFRYGYTF
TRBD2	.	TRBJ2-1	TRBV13	TGTGCCAGCAGCACCCCCACTAGCGGGAGGTTGTTCTTC	CASSTPTSGRLFF
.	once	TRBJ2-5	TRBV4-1	TGCGCCAGCAGCCAGGCGCGGGAGACCCAGTACTTC	CASSQARETQYF
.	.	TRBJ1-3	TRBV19	TGTGCCAGCGTCTCCCCTGGAAACACCATATATTTT	CASVSPGNTIYF
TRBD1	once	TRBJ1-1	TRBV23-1	TGCGCCAGCAGTCAACCGGGACAGGGAATTGTCAAAGGGAACACTGAAGCTTTCTTT	CASSQPGQGIVKGNTEAFF
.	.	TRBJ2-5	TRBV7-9	TGTGCCAGCAGCCCACAGGGTCGCGGAGAGACCCAGTACTTC	CASSPQGRGETQYF
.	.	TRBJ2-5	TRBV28	TGTGCCAGCAGTTTAGGTCGGGAGGAGACCCAGTACTTC	CASSLGREETQYF
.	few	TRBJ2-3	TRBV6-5	TGTGCCAGCAGTTACAGGGGACTGTCTAGCACAGATACGCAGTATTTT	CASSYRGLSSTDTQYF
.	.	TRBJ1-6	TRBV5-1	TGCGCCAGCAGCTTGCATGGGCCGGGATCACCCCTCCACTTT	CASSLHGPGSPLHF
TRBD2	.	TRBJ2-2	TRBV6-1	TGTGCCAGCAGAAGAAGCGGGAGTGCCACCGGGGAGCTGTTTTTT	CASRRSGSATGELFF
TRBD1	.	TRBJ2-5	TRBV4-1	TGCGCCAGCAGCCAAGCCCTTCAGACAGGGTGGGAGACCCAGTACTTC	CASSQALQTGWETQYF
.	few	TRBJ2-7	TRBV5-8	TGTGCCAGCAGCTTTTCGGGAGCCCACGAGCAGTACTTC	CASSFSGAHEQYF
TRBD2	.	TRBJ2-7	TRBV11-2	TGTGCCAGCCAGGGACTAGCGGGAGGCCCTTACGAGCAGTACTTC	CASQGLAGGPYEQYF